The clone carrying this T cell receptor beta chain was counted a single time. Unmatched junction bases numbered 3, after V lost 2 bases and J lost 0 bases. The CDR3 is 16 residues long. Germline CDR1 is LGHDT and CDR2 is YNNKEL (reference sequence). Clones were read by immunoSEQ multiplex PCR, and TCRdb kept only the in-frame ones, dropping some. The table shows over 100,000 clones, with about nine tenths occurring only once. This record comes from a study of control samples from healthy donors and cancer patients. Sequenced sample: blood. V and J are TRBV3-1 (or the pseudogene TRBV3-2) and TRBJ1-4, with 7 bases aligning to TRBD1. The TCR comes from a human donor in good health. The donor label of this sample is uncertain. The CDR3 reads CASSQSGQTTNEKLFF. The CDR3 DNA is TGTGCCAGCAGCCAATCGGGACAGACAACTAATGAAAAACTGTTTTTT.